This TCR beta chain was captured in a study of blood T cells in healthy people across ages. Drawing of peripheral blood yielded 7.5 to 10 milliliters from each donor. The V end was cut by 4 bases, the J end by 5 bases, with 12 bases between. The CDR3 has 14 residues. Germline CDR1 is KGHDR and CDR2 is SFDVKD. Combining a sample-barcoded 5' primer with a J-beta primer mix, a second PCR ran for 7 to 11 cycles. TCRdb re-called the 5' RACE reads through MiXCR, storing one row per CDR3 protein. The sample consists of hundreds of thousands of distinct CDR3 sequences, about half of them appearing once. This TCR came from a woman aged 60 to 75 in good health. This chain connects TRBV24-1 to TRBJ2-3, with no clear D. Material for sequencing was blood. The CDR3 bases are TGTGCCACCAGTGACGCGCTTGATATAGATACGCAGTATTTT. Its translation: CATSDALDIDTQYF.